Listed here is a single TCR beta chain. TCRdb's table, derived via immunoSEQ multiplex PCR, lists solely in-frame clones and lacks some. The sample records approximately 30,000 clones, 89% being singletons. This specimen comes from a study of T cell changes during pregnancy in multiple sclerosis. V shed 2 bases and J 2 bases; nucleotides not matched to a gene: 7. Per the germline V gene, CDR1 is SGHTA and CDR2 is FQGNSA. CDR3 length equals 17 residues. The sample in question was CD8+ T cells from peripheral blood mononuclear cells, obtained in the first trimester of pregnancy. The chain joins TRBV7-2 to TRBJ2-7; 12 bases are shared with TRBD2. The TCR sequence derives from a female donor with multiple sclerosis, enrolled in a pregnancy study. CDR3 protein: CASSLPGLAGMAYEQYF. CDR3 sequence (DNA): TGTGCCAGCAGCTTACCGGGACTAGCGGGTATGGCCTACGAGCAGTACTTC.